This entry is about one T cell receptor beta chain. Antigen unknown. The source of the sample is a study of cytomegalovirus exposure and HLA in healthy donors. Notes on the study in general: The study labeled 164 TCR beta chains cytomegalovirus-associated. The tendency of first-cohort TCR clusters to co-occur in the 120 validation repertoires was identified by a subsequent analysis. Researchers reported that three CMV-associated chains were confirmed in vitro as CMV antigen-specific.

Sequencing used immunoSEQ multiplex PCR; TCRdb keeps in-frame clones, though not all of them. The sample lists over 150,000 clones; less than 90% were seen once. The specimen was PBMCs. The source of this sequence is a man in his late teens or twenties in good health and CMV-seropositive.

This CDR3 is CASRRGGLGATDTQYF. The CDR3 bases are TGCGCCAGCAGAAGGGGCGGCCTTGGGGCCACAGATACGCAGTATTTT. This chain connects TRBV4-1 to TRBJ2-3; D is possibly TRBD1 (5 bases). The CDR3 has 16 amino acids. V gave up 6 bases and J gave up 2 bases, with 18 bases separating them. Germline assignment: CDR1 MGHRA and CDR2 YSYEKL.